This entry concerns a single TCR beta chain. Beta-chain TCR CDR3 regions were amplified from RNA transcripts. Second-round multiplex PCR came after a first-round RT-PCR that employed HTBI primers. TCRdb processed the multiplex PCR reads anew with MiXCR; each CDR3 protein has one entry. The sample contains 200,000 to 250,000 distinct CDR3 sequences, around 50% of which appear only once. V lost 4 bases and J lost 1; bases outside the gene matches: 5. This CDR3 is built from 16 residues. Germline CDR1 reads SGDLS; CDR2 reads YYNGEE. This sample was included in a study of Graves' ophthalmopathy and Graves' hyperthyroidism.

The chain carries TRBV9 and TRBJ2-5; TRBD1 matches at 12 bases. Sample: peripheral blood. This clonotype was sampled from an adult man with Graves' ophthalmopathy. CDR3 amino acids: CASSPGTGGPQETQYF. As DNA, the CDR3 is TGTGCCAGCAGCCCTGGGACAGGGGGCCCCCAAGAGACCCAGTACTTC.